This paragraph covers one TCR beta chain sequence. Assay used: immunoSEQ multiplex PCR; TCRdb lists only in-frame clones, some missing. This table holds about 190,000 clones, around 87% found once. The data were taken from a study of blood T cell repertoires in COVID-19. With 3 bases removed from V and 6 bases from J, the gap between germline ends came to 12 bases. The CDR3 extends over 14 amino acids. CDR1 is LGHNA, CDR2 YNFKEQ, per germline. J is TRBJ1-5 and V is TRBV4-2; no reliable D call. This TCR was recovered from a woman in her 70s with COVID-19, enrolled during active disease. The specimen was peripheral blood. CDR3 DNA sequence: TGTGCCAGCAGCCATGATGCCCGGGGTCAGCCCCAGCATTTT. Residues: CASSHDARGQPQHF.